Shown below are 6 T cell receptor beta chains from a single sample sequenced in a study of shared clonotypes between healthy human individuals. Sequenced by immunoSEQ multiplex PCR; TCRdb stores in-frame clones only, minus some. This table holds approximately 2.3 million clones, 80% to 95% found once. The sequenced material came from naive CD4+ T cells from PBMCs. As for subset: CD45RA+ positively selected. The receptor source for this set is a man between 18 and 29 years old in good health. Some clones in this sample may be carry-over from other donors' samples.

The CDR3 sequence: CASSLSVGELFF. The CDR3 DNA sequence: TGTGCCAGCAGTTTATCCGTCGGGGAGCTGTTTTTT. V usage is TRBV28 and J usage is TRBJ2-2; D is uncertain. The V gene's germline CDR1 is MDHEN and CDR2 SYDVKM. This CDR3 comprises 12 residues. V lost 1 base, J lost 7 bases, and 4 bases lay in between.

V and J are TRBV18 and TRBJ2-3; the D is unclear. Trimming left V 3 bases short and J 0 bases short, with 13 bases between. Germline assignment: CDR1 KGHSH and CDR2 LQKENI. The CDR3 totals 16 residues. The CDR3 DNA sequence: TGTGCCAGCTCACCTGCGGAAAAGTCTAGCACAGATACGCAGTATTTT. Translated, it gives CASSPAEKSSTDTQYF.

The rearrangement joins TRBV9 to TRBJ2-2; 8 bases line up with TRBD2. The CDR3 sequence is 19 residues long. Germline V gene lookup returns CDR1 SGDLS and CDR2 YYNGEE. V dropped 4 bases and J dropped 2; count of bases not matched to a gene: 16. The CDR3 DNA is TGTGCCAGCAGCTCCCGGCCCCTAATAGCGGGACGCAACACCGGGGAGCTGTTTTTT. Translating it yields CASSSRPLIAGRNTGELFF.

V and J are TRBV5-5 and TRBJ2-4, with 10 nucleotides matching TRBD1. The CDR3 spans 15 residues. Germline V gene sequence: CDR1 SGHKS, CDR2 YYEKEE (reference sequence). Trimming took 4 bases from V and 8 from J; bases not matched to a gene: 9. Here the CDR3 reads CASSMRTGTGDIQYF. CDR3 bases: TGTGCCAGCAGCATGAGAACCGGGACAGGGGACATTCAGTACTTC.

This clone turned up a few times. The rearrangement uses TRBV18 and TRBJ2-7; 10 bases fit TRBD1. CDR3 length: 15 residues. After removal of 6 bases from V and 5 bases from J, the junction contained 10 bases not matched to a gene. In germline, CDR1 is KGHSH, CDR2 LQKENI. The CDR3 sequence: CASSAVGQGVDEQYF. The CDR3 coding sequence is TGTGCCAGCTCTGCGGTTGGACAGGGGGTGGACGAGCAGTACTTC.

The CDR3 nucleotides read TGTGCCAGCAGCACGGGGACAGGGGACACCTCCTACGAGCAGTACTTC. The encoded protein is CASSTGTGDTSYEQYF. This sequence joins TRBV21-1 and TRBJ2-7; the table's D gene call, TRBD1, was not cross checked with the DNA. TRBV21-1 is a documented pseudogene. CDR3 length equals 16 residues.